The text below deals with one TCR beta chain. This clone was seen just once. Its cognate antigen has yet to be identified. No much larger clonotype is one base removed from it; base qualities were not supplied. Healthy HIV-negative adults with no recently reported acute infections or vaccinations were included as donors. Only Caucasian adults living in Nashville, Tennessee, USA were represented among the donors. CD4+ T cells were enriched by magnetic negative selection, after which naive cells were positively selected on CD45RA and the negative fraction was taken as the memory subset. Blood was collected by leukapheresis, and PBMCs were isolated by Ficoll-Histopaque density gradient centrifugation and then cryopreserved in liquid nitrogen vapor phase. Analytical flow cytometry was used to check the purity and quantity of each magnetically sorted T cell population. Genomic DNA was isolated from every sorted fraction and measured by UV absorbance on a Nanodrop 2000c.

The source of the sample is a study of shared clonotypes between healthy human individuals (dated by TCRdb to about 2020). Study-level background: Three men and a couple of women, aged 18 to 49 years, made up the cohort. Blood TCR repertoires of about 5 healthy adults were deeply sequenced to estimate repertoire size and the extent of clonotype sharing between individuals. Libraries were prepared and TCR repertoires were sequenced by different laboratories using diverse techniques, in order to increase sequencing depth and limit assay-specific biases. For each donor, three plates each were used for CD4 naive and CD4 memory, two plates were used for CD8 naive, and one plate was used for CD8 memory. Each donor's leukapheresis produced roughly between about 0.8 and 10 billion PBMCs.

Results the study describes overall, beyond this receptor: Larger estimated clonotype richness was generally found for naive subsets than for memory subsets. Because the study included a small number of donors, the genetic and exposure-history diversity represented was limited. Rarefaction of sorted-subset datasets indicated incomplete sequencing despite the large sequencing depth. Pairwise subsampling led to the expectation that sequencing depth would affect the degree of clonotype sharing among donors. When a handful of donors were compared, the shared fraction of clonotypes was approximately 5% for naive CD4, about 4% for naive CD8, 2% to 2.5% for memory CD4, and 0.4% for memory CD8. Compared with non-shared clonotypes, the clonotypes found in all four sorted-subset donors had higher generation probabilities. Sampling was limited to blood, and TCR repertoires in tissue likely differ from TCR repertoires in blood.

In the germline V gene, CDR1 corresponds to SGHTA and CDR2 to FQGNSA. The CDR3 spans 14 residues, from the cysteine through the phenylalanine. Only the CDR3 part of the read is kept: 42 bases, read in frame from the first base. V lost 2 bases and J lost 7 bases; the stretch between them is 11 bases long. TCR CDR3 regions were amplified from genomic DNA by multiplex PCR using the deep immunoSEQ assay. Genomic DNA extracted from each cell subset was distributed evenly over all wells of several immunoSEQ 96-well plates, and each plate served as one replicate. For sorted subsets, each replicate PCR was loaded with 200 to 250 ng genomic DNA, equivalent to some 27,000 T cell genomes. The purified libraries were quantified using a Qubit 3.0 fluorometer, sized with a Bioanalyzer 2100, and then quantified again using the KAPA Library Quantification kit. Each immunoSEQ 96-well plate was sequenced on its own single-read 150-cycle Illumina NextSeq 550 flow cell. On the authors' methods: Because only junctional sequences without quality scores were contained in the immunoSEQ output, filtering matching that applied to full-length reads could not be performed. Sequences were annotated with PyIR, a Python wrapper for IgBLAST v1.9, and V/J genes and CDR3 were assigned using IMGT germline references. Reads with weak V/J assignments (E-value above 1e-6), missing CDR3, stop codons, out-of-frame junctions, or ambiguous translated residues were removed. V3J clonotypes were defined by identical inferred V gene, J gene, and CDR3 amino acid sequence. Percentage overlap between repertoires was computed as shared unique clonotypes divided by the size of the smaller repertoire. Repertoire richness was assessed with RTK rarefaction, the Chao1 estimator, and Recon v2.1 estimates of unobserved clonotypes. Generation probabilities for all TCRbeta clonotypes obtained by the gDNA method from a handful of donors were computed using OLGA. TCRdb holds this immuneACCESS table with in-frame rearrangements only. Some clones are missing; in checked studies, unresolved V genes explain under half, and the rest has no known cause. V, J and clone size were drawn from that table, and D and trimming were deduced from the DNA. Here the sample has about 2 million clones; 95% occur a single time. Roughly 0.13% of the sample lies in the top ten.

Rearrangement joined TRBV7-2 to TRBJ1-4; no D gene can be assigned with confidence. The receptor was isolated from a man younger than 35 in good health. The sample taken for sequencing was naive CD4+ T cells sorted from blood. Per the publication, the cell subset or site label means: CD45RA+ positively selected. CDR3 sequence: CASSLTVEGEKLFF. The base sequence is TGTGCCAGCAGCTTAACGGTGGAGGGTGAAAAACTGTTTTTT.